Listed below are T cell receptor beta chains from one sample, sequenced in a study of blood T cell repertoires in COVID-19. The table came from immunoSEQ multiplex PCR; TCRdb's copy has only in-frame clones and leaves some out. Altogether 200,000 to 250,000 clones are present, 70% to 90% being singletons, with the ten largest covering approximately 2.6%. The material sequenced was peripheral blood. Receptors originate from a man aged 45-60 years who had recovered from COVID-19. Each CDR3 is given with its conserved first and last residue. D genes are given only for firm matches. The size field is filled for only some rows; it gives once, few, many or a size class.

cdr3_nt: TGTGCCAGCAGCCAGGCCAGGGGCCGGGCGGGAGGGGGGACCGGGGAGCTGTTTTTT
cdr3_aa: CASSQARGRAGGGTGELFF
j_call: TRBJ2-2
d_call: TRBD2
clone_size: .
v_call: TRBV5-4

cdr3_nt: TGTGCCAGCAGTGGCCAGGGGCCCACAGATACGCAGTATTTT
cdr3_aa: CASSGQGPTDTQYF
j_call: TRBJ2-3
d_call: .
clone_size: .
v_call: TRBV2

cdr3_nt: TGTGCCATCAGCCTAGCGGGGCAAGAGACCCAGTACTTC
cdr3_aa: CAISLAGQETQYF
j_call: TRBJ2-5
d_call: TRBD2
clone_size: .
v_call: TRBV10-3

cdr3_nt: TGTGCCAGCAGTGAGAGAACGGGAGGCGGGGAGACCCAGTACTTC
cdr3_aa: CASSERTGGGETQYF
j_call: TRBJ2-5
d_call: TRBD2
clone_size: .
v_call: TRBV2

cdr3_nt: TGCGCCAGCAGCTTGGACAGCGGCTACACCTTC
cdr3_aa: CASSLDSGYTF
j_call: TRBJ1-2
d_call: .
clone_size: .
v_call: TRBV5-1

cdr3_nt: TGTGCCAGCAGCCCCCCCTCGCGGGCCTATAATTCACCCCTCCACTTT
cdr3_aa: CASSPPSRAYNSPLHF
j_call: TRBJ1-6
d_call: .
clone_size: .
v_call: TRBV5-7

cdr3_nt: TGTGCCAGCAGTTCCCCCCGGGACAGGGCTTACACTGAAGCTTTCTTT
cdr3_aa: CASSSPRDRAYTEAFF
j_call: TRBJ1-1
d_call: TRBD1
clone_size: once
v_call: TRBV28

cdr3_nt: TGCGCCAGCAGACCCATGACTAGCGGGGCTAGCACAGATACGCAGTATTTT
cdr3_aa: CASRPMTSGASTDTQYF
j_call: TRBJ2-3
d_call: TRBD2
clone_size: .
v_call: TRBV10-2

cdr3_nt: TGTGCCAGCAGTGAAGGCAGGGTTGGCTACACCTTC
cdr3_aa: CASSEGRVGYTF
j_call: TRBJ1-2
d_call: .
clone_size: .
v_call: TRBV6-1

cdr3_nt: TGTGCCAGCAGTTACTCGATATCCACGGGTCAGCCCCAGCATTTT
cdr3_aa: CASSYSISTGQPQHF
j_call: TRBJ1-5
d_call: .
clone_size: .
v_call: TRBV6-5

cdr3_nt: TGTGCCTGGAGTGTAGGAACAAACAGGGGCTATTCTGGCTACACCTTC
cdr3_aa: CAWSVGTNRGYSGYTF
j_call: TRBJ1-2
d_call: TRBD1
clone_size: .
v_call: TRBV30

cdr3_nt: TGTGCCAGCAGATATTCCGGGGGGATGAACACTGAAGCTTTCTTT
cdr3_aa: CASRYSGGMNTEAFF
j_call: TRBJ1-1
d_call: .
clone_size: once
v_call: TRBV6-5

cdr3_nt: TGTGCCAGCAGCTTAAGCCAGGGGCGGAACACCGGGGAGCTGTTTTTT
cdr3_aa: CASSLSQGRNTGELFF
j_call: TRBJ2-2
d_call: .
clone_size: .
v_call: TRBV7-9

cdr3_nt: TGTGCCAGCAGCTTACCACCGGGCCAGGGAAAATATACCGGGGAGCTGTTTTTT
cdr3_aa: CASSLPPGQGKYTGELFF
j_call: TRBJ2-2
d_call: .
clone_size: .
v_call: TRBV7-9

cdr3_nt: TGTGCCAGCAGTTATAACCGACAGGGGATCGCGGCCCAGTACTTC
cdr3_aa: CASSYNRQGIAAQYF
j_call: TRBJ2-5
d_call: TRBD1
clone_size: .
v_call: TRBV6-5

cdr3_nt: TGTGCCAGCAGCTCCGGGACAGGTAGTTACGAGCAGTACTTC
cdr3_aa: CASSSGTGSYEQYF
j_call: TRBJ2-7
d_call: TRBD1
clone_size: .
v_call: TRBV5-4

cdr3_nt: TGTGCCAGCAGCCCACAGGGAACCTATGGCTACACCTTC
cdr3_aa: CASSPQGTYGYTF
j_call: TRBJ1-2
d_call: .
clone_size: .
v_call: TRBV14

cdr3_nt: TGTGCCAGCAGTTTACTGAGTCTATCCTTGAACACCGGGGAGCTGTTTTTT
cdr3_aa: CASSLLSLSLNTGELFF
j_call: TRBJ2-2
d_call: .
clone_size: once
v_call: TRBV28

cdr3_nt: TGTGCCAGCAGTTCACAGGGGAATCAGCCCCAGCATTTT
cdr3_aa: CASSSQGNQPQHF
j_call: TRBJ1-5
d_call: TRBD1
clone_size: .
v_call: TRBV25-1

cdr3_nt: TGTGCCAGTAGTATCGGGGGGGCACGGGCCTACGAGCAGTACTTC
cdr3_aa: CASSIGGARAYEQYF
j_call: TRBJ2-7
d_call: TRBD2
clone_size: .
v_call: TRBV19

cdr3_nt: TGTGCCAGCAGCCCGAGTGTGGTCTCTGGAAACACCATATATTTT
cdr3_aa: CASSPSVVSGNTIYF
j_call: TRBJ1-3
d_call: .
clone_size: .
v_call: TRBV11-2

cdr3_nt: TGCGCCAGCAGCTTGGTTCCGGGATCTGATTCGGCTTTCTTT
cdr3_aa: CASSLVPGSDSAFF
j_call: TRBJ1-1
d_call: .
clone_size: .
v_call: TRBV5-1

cdr3_nt: TGTGCCAGCAGCCCCACAGGGATTCTCTACAATGAGCAGTTCTTC
cdr3_aa: CASSPTGILYNEQFF
j_call: TRBJ2-1
d_call: .
clone_size: .
v_call: TRBV3-1/TRBV3-2

cdr3_nt: TGTGCCAGCAGTTTAGGGCAGGGGGGTAATGAAAAACTGTTTTTT
cdr3_aa: CASSLGQGGNEKLFF
j_call: TRBJ1-4
d_call: TRBD1
clone_size: once
v_call: TRBV27

cdr3_nt: TGTGCCTGCCGGACTAGCGGGAGCACAGATACGCAGTATTTT
cdr3_aa: CACRTSGSTDTQYF
j_call: TRBJ2-3
d_call: TRBD2
clone_size: once
v_call: TRBV5-6

cdr3_nt: TGTGCCAGCAGGAAGGGACAGCCTTTTTCCTTATTTTTT
cdr3_aa: CASRKGQPFSLFF
j_call: TRBJ2-3
d_call: TRBD1
clone_size: .
v_call: TRBV27

cdr3_nt: TGTGCCAGCAGTTATCAGGGGCTGGGTGGCTACACCTTC
cdr3_aa: CASSYQGLGGYTF
j_call: TRBJ1-2
d_call: .
clone_size: .
v_call: TRBV6-5

cdr3_nt: TGCGCCAGCAGTGATATAGCGGGAGGATACGAGCAGTACTTC
cdr3_aa: CASSDIAGGYEQYF
j_call: TRBJ2-7
d_call: TRBD2
clone_size: .
v_call: TRBV10-2

cdr3_nt: TGTGCCAGCAGCTATCAGGGATTCGCCACTGAAGCTTTCTTT
cdr3_aa: CASSYQGFATEAFF
j_call: TRBJ1-1
d_call: .
clone_size: .
v_call: TRBV5-5

cdr3_nt: TGTGCCAGCAGCACCCAACGGGGGGGGGCCGCTGGAAACACCATATATTTT
cdr3_aa: CASSTQRGGAAGNTIYF
j_call: TRBJ1-3
d_call: .
clone_size: few
v_call: TRBV7-8

cdr3_nt: TGTGCCAGTAGTATCACAAATCAGCCCCAGCATTTT
cdr3_aa: CASSITNQPQHF
j_call: TRBJ1-5
d_call: .
clone_size: .
v_call: TRBV19

cdr3_nt: TGTGCCAGCAGCCTCCGGACTAGCGGCTACAATGAGCAGTTCTTC
cdr3_aa: CASSLRTSGYNEQFF
j_call: TRBJ2-1
d_call: TRBD2
clone_size: .
v_call: TRBV11-3

cdr3_nt: TGTGCCAGCAGTTTATCCGGGGTGGGCCGGAGATACGAGCAGTACTTC
cdr3_aa: CASSLSGVGRRYEQYF
j_call: TRBJ2-7
d_call: .
clone_size: .
v_call: TRBV28

cdr3_nt: TGTGCCAGTAGTATAACGGGTAGTAGCTCCTACGAGCAGTACTTC
cdr3_aa: CASSITGSSSYEQYF
j_call: TRBJ2-7
d_call: .
clone_size: .
v_call: TRBV19

cdr3_nt: TGTGCCACCAGCACGACAATCTACAATGAGCAGTTCTTC
cdr3_aa: CATSTTIYNEQFF
j_call: TRBJ2-1
d_call: .
clone_size: .
v_call: TRBV15

cdr3_nt: TGTGCCAGCAGTTTAGAAGCCGCCCGGGGCTACACCTTC
cdr3_aa: CASSLEAARGYTF
j_call: TRBJ1-2
d_call: .
clone_size: .
v_call: TRBV28

cdr3_nt: TGTGCCAGCAGTGGGCGGCTAGCGGGCTACAATGAGCAGTTCTTC
cdr3_aa: CASSGRLAGYNEQFF
j_call: TRBJ2-1
d_call: TRBD2
clone_size: .
v_call: TRBV2

cdr3_nt: TGTGCCAGCGCGAACCTATCGGGTCAATTGCGCTACACCTTC
cdr3_aa: CASANLSGQLRYTF
j_call: TRBJ1-2
d_call: .
clone_size: .
v_call: TRBV27

cdr3_nt: TGTGCCAGCAGACTAGCGGGCCCCCTTCAGAGCTCCTACAATGAGCAGTTCTTC
cdr3_aa: CASRLAGPLQSSYNEQFF
j_call: TRBJ2-1
d_call: TRBD2
clone_size: .
v_call: TRBV7-9

cdr3_nt: TGCGCCGGCACGTTGACGGTTCCTAGCGGGAGAACATCCTACGAGCAGTACTTC
cdr3_aa: CAGTLTVPSGRTSYEQYF
j_call: TRBJ2-7
d_call: TRBD2
clone_size: .
v_call: TRBV5-1

cdr3_nt: TGTGCCAGCAGCCGAGCCTTCAGGGAAGACACTGAAGCTTTCTTT
cdr3_aa: CASSRAFREDTEAFF
j_call: TRBJ1-1
d_call: .
clone_size: .
v_call: TRBV7-9

cdr3_nt: TGTGCCAGTAGTATCCGGCGCAGGGTGAACACTGAAGCTTTCTTT
cdr3_aa: CASSIRRRVNTEAFF
j_call: TRBJ1-1
d_call: .
clone_size: .
v_call: TRBV19

cdr3_nt: TGTGCCATCAGTCCACAGGGGCCCGAGCAGTACTTC
cdr3_aa: CAISPQGPEQYF
j_call: TRBJ2-7
d_call: TRBD1
clone_size: .
v_call: TRBV10-3

cdr3_nt: TGTGCCAGCAGCCTAGGAACGACCGAAAAGACCCAGTACTTC
cdr3_aa: CASSLGTTEKTQYF
j_call: TRBJ2-5
d_call: .
clone_size: .
v_call: TRBV2

cdr3_nt: TGTGCCAGCAGCCCGCGGGACAGGGGGATGGAGACTGAAGCTTTCTTT
cdr3_aa: CASSPRDRGMETEAFF
j_call: TRBJ1-1
d_call: TRBD1
clone_size: .
v_call: TRBV7-8

cdr3_nt: TGTGCCAGCAGCCTCCCTCGGACAGGGGGCAATGAGCAGTTCTTC
cdr3_aa: CASSLPRTGGNEQFF
j_call: TRBJ2-1
d_call: TRBD1
clone_size: .
v_call: TRBV7-2

cdr3_nt: TGTGCTAGTGGAAACGACATTTCCAAAGCTTTCTTT
cdr3_aa: CASGNDISKAFF
j_call: TRBJ1-1
d_call: .
clone_size: .
v_call: TRBV12-5

cdr3_nt: TGTGCCAGCAGTCTAACGACAGTGACCTATGGCTACACCTTC
cdr3_aa: CASSLTTVTYGYTF
j_call: TRBJ1-2
d_call: .
clone_size: .
v_call: TRBV6-6

cdr3_nt: TGTGCCAGCAGGTCAAATACAGATACGCAGTATTTT
cdr3_aa: CASRSNTDTQYF
j_call: TRBJ2-3
d_call: .
clone_size: .
v_call: TRBV28

cdr3_nt: TGTGCCAGCGGATCAACAGGGGGCCGCAATCAGCCCCAGCATTTT
cdr3_aa: CASGSTGGRNQPQHF
j_call: TRBJ1-5
d_call: TRBD1
clone_size: once
v_call: TRBV2